This T cell receptor (beta chain) was profiled in a study of T cells after posttransplantation cyclophosphamide. Findings and caveats of the study: Skin or GI-infiltrating T cells shared few TRB sequences with blood. Recipient CMV seropositivity and CMV reactivation strongly tracked TRB clonality. Donor CD8+ memory clones often dominated recipient blood repertoires at later times.

This related bone marrow graft donor gave peripheral blood on the day of marrow donation. Assay used: immunoSEQ multiplex PCR; TCRdb lists only in-frame clones, some missing. The sample shows 10,000 to 15,000 clones, over 80% of them seen only once. This CDR3 contains 14 residues. Germline-derived CDR1 and CDR2 are MNHEY and SVGAGI. V lost 6 bases to trimming and J lost 1 base, with 12 bases between them. In regard to this clone: As yet, its antigen is unknown.

The chain recombines TRBV6-5 with TRBJ1-1; unclear D gene. This TCR was sampled from a man over 45 in good health, CMV-negative, and a related stem cell transplant donor. Sequencing was done on a sample of memory CD4+ T cells sorted from PBMCs. This CDR3 reads CASSYQVRNTEAFF. The CDR3 DNA follows: TGTGCCAGCAGCTACCAAGTGAGGAACACTGAAGCTTTCTTT.